Listed here are 11 T cell receptor beta chains from one sample, sequenced in a study of blood T cell repertoires in COVID-19. Clones were read by immunoSEQ multiplex PCR, and TCRdb kept only the in-frame ones, dropping some. This table has around 150,000 clones, 80% to 85% appearing once. The sequencing input was peripheral blood. These receptors were taken from a woman aged 60-75 years with acute or convalescent COVID-19.

The genes are TRBV6-6 and TRBJ1-1; unclear D gene. The CDR3 is 12 residues long. V was cut by 6 bases and J by 11 bases, with 16 bases left in between. Germline V gives CDR1 MNHNY, CDR2 SVGAGI (reference sequence). CDR3 sequence: CASSNPPLLAFF. DNA of the CDR3: TGTGCCAGCAGCAACCCACCACTATTGGCTTTCTTT.

The rearrangement joins TRBV7-2 to TRBJ2-7; TRBD1 aligns across 8 bases. Germline-derived CDR1 and CDR2 are SGHTA and FQGNSA. Losses at the gene ends were 7 bases for V and 2 bases for J; bases not matched to a gene: 7. The CDR3 loop spans 14 amino acids. CDR3 sequence reads: CASKMGQATYEQYF. As DNA, the CDR3 is TGTGCCAGCAAGATGGGACAGGCCACCTACGAGCAGTACTTC.

The rearrangement joins TRBV5-1 to TRBJ2-3; the match to TRBD2 covers 10 bases. Trimming removed 3 bases from V and 7 bases from J; junction bases left unmatched: 5. The CDR3 totals 14 residues. CDR1 and CDR2 (germline): SGHRS, YFSETQ. The CDR3 bases are TGCGCCAGCAGCTACTCTAGCGGGAGCAATACGCAGTATTTT. Amino acid sequence: CASSYSSGSNTQYF.

The V call is TRBV3-1 (or the pseudogene TRBV3-2), the J call TRBJ2-6; D possibly corresponds to TRBD1 (6 bases). The ends were cut back, 7 bases at V and 2 bases at J, with 9 bases in the middle. The germline CDR1 and CDR2 sequences are LGHDT and YNNKEL (reference sequence). This CDR3 spans 14 amino acids. The CDR3 DNA follows: TGTGCCAGCACCGACAGGCCTGGGGCCAACGTCCTGACTTTC. Translating it yields CASTDRPGANVLTF.

The chain employs TRBV28 and TRBJ2-5, with TRBD2 matching over 14 bases. Per germline, CDR1 MDHEN and CDR2 SYDVKM. With 5 bases clipped from V and 5 bases from J, the junction kept 7 bases outside the gene matches. There are 16 residues in the CDR3. The CDR3 coding sequence is TGTGCCAGCAGTACCCGGACTAGCGGGAGGAGGGAGACCCAGTACTTC. It encodes CASSTRTSGRRETQYF.

The chain couples TRBV6-5 to TRBJ2-5, with TRBD1 identical over 8 bases. With 6 bases clipped from V and 5 bases from J, the junction kept 11 bases outside the gene matches. The CDR3 is made up of 15 amino acids. Per the germline V gene, CDR1 is MNHEY and CDR2 is SVGAGI. CDR3 bases: TGTGCCAGCAGACGGACAGGGAGCCCGGGGGAGACCCAGTACTTC. Translation: CASRRTGSPGETQYF.

The V and J genes are TRBV3-1 (or the pseudogene TRBV3-2) and TRBJ1-4; the match to TRBD1 covers 7 bases. V was pared by 4 bases and J by 5 bases, with 7 bases of the junction left unmatched. There are 15 residues in the CDR3. The germline CDR1 and CDR2 sequences are LGHDT and YNNKEL (reference sequence). Here the CDR3 DNA reads TGTGCCAGCAGCCCGGACAGGACTGGGAATGAAAAACTGTTTTTT. Translating gives CASSPDRTGNEKLFF.

V usage is TRBV27 and J usage is TRBJ1-6, with TRBD1 matching 7 bases. V lost 0 bases to trimming and J lost 3 bases; unmatched junction nucleotides: 5. CDR1 is MNHEY and CDR2 is SMNVEV in the germline V gene (reference sequence). This CDR3 has 17 residues. The CDR3 region is CASSLSSRTGYNSPLHF. In nucleotides, the CDR3 is TGTGCCAGCAGTTTATCCTCCCGGACAGGCTATAATTCACCCCTCCACTTT.

The V call is TRBV5-5, the J call TRBJ1-5; 10 bases are a match to TRBD1. J lost 8 bases, V lost 4 bases, and 9 bases had no gene match. CDR1 is SGHKS and CDR2 is YYEKEE in the germline V gene (reference sequence). This CDR3 is 15 amino acids long. CDR3: CASSPTGGLWEPQHF. The CDR3 bases are TGTGCCAGCAGCCCGACAGGGGGCCTTTGGGAGCCCCAGCATTTT.

V and J are TRBV25-1 and TRBJ1-5; perhaps TRBD1 as D (5 bases). In germline, CDR1 is MGHDK, CDR2 SYGVNS. The CDR3 extends over 15 amino acids. The ends were cut back, 2 bases at V and 3 bases at J, with 11 bases in the middle. The CDR3 DNA follows: TGTGCCAGCAGTGAAGGTCGGGGGTTCAATCAGCCCCAGCATTTT. Its protein is CASSEGRGFNQPQHF.

The CDR3 here is CASSRSGGNTGELFF. For the CDR3, the DNA is TGCGCCAGCAGCCGCAGCGGCGGAAACACCGGGGAGCTGTTTTTT. This chain uses TRBV4-1 with TRBJ2-2; perhaps TRBD2 as D (5 bases). Germline CDR1 and CDR2: MGHRA and YSYEKL. The length of the CDR3 is 15 residues. Trimming removed 4 bases from V and 2 bases from J, with 11 bases in between.